These 24 T cell receptor beta chains share one sample of origin, sequenced in a study of identical twins. Via MiXCR, TCRdb re-called the 5' RACE reads, giving one row per CDR3 protein. The sample consists of 1.5 million to 2 million distinct CDR3 sequences, less than 40% of them appearing once. The sample comprised cord blood. All receptors come from a newborn girl in good health.

This clonotype was detected a few times. This chain joins TRBV20-1 and TRBJ2-1, with TRBD2 matching over 16 bases. This CDR3 is built from 16 residues. The junction had 9 bases not matched to a gene; V was cut back by 6 bases and J by 7 bases. Per germline, CDR1 DFQATT and CDR2 SNEGSKA (reference sequence). The CDR3 sequence is CSAEGLAGGPRNEQFF. Written as DNA, the CDR3 is TGCAGTGCCGAGGGACTAGCGGGGGGGCCTCGGAATGAGCAGTTCTTC.

The chain recombines TRBV7-9 with TRBJ1-1; 12 bases agree with TRBD1. The germline CDR1 and CDR2 sequences are SEHNR and FQNEAQ (reference sequence). The V and J ends lost 2 bases and 0 bases, in that order; junction bases with no gene match: 10. The CDR3 loop spans 19 amino acids. The CDR3 DNA is TGTGCCAGCAGCTTATTGGGGACAGGGGGCTCCCCCATGAACACTGAAGCTTTCTTT. It is translated as CASSLLGTGGSPMNTEAFF. Complete variable domain (other parts from reference TRBV7-9 and TRBJ1-1): DTGVSQNPRHKITKRGQNVTFRCDPISEHNRLYWYRQTLGQGPEFLTYFQNEAQLEKSRLLSDRFSAERPKGSFSTLEIQRTEQGDSAMYLCASSLLGTGGSPMNTEAFFGQGTRLTVV.

This clonotype was found many times. This rearrangement joins TRBV12-3 or TRBV12-4 to TRBJ2-1; no clear D. V was cut by 3 bases and J by 4 bases, with 13 bases left in between. The CDR3 is made up of 15 amino acids. The CDR3 DNA sequence: TGTGCCAGCAGTTTGGGCGCCCCTGTTTACAATGAGCAGTTCTTC. As protein: CASSLGAPVYNEQFF.

This clonotype has only a few counts. V and J are TRBV15 and TRBJ2-7; 8 bases line up with TRBD2. The CDR3 has 17 amino acids. CDR1 is LNHNV, CDR2 YYDKDF, per germline (reference sequence). V shed 3 bases, J shed 2 bases, and the junction held 12 bases outside the gene matches. The CDR3 DNA reads as TGTGCCACCAGCAGCGTCATGCGGCTAGCGGGTGCCTACGAGCAGTACTTC. Translated: CATSSVMRLAGAYEQYF.

Turning to this clonotype: A junction end diverges from the germline sequence, so it may reflect a read error. The chain uses TRBV28 and TRBJ1-2, with D maybe TRBD1 (5 bases). Germline values: CDR1 MDHEN, CDR2 SYDVKM. CDR3 length: 14 residues. In DNA form, the CDR3 reads TGTGCCAGCAGTGCCGGACAATCGGACTACGGCTACACCTTC. Translation: CASSAGQSDYGYTF.

The chain uses TRBV6-6 and TRBJ1-5, with 9 bases matching TRBD1. The CDR3 covers 17 residues. The germline CDR1 and CDR2 sequences are MNHNY and SVGAGI (reference sequence). V gave up 2 bases and J gave up 1 base; unmatched junction bases: 6. The CDR3 region has the DNA TGTGCCAGCAGTTACGGCCACAGGGGGCAGAGCAATCAGCCCCAGCATTTT. It specifies CASSYGHRGQSNQPQHF.

The sample holds a few counts of this clonotype. This chain uses TRBV29-1 with TRBJ2-1, with TRBD2 matching over 13 bases. CDR3 length: 12 residues. Germline V gene data show CDR1 as SQVTM and CDR2 as ANQGSEA. The CDR3 protein is CTGTSGVDEQFF. CDR3 DNA sequence: TGCACGGGGACTAGCGGGGTCGATGAGCAGTTCTTC.

The genes are TRBV21-1 and TRBJ2-7; the D call TRBD1 from the table was never checked on the DNA. TRBV21-1 has pseudogene status. The CDR3 is 14 amino acids. The CDR3: CASSKEGQSYEQYF. The CDR3 nucleotides read TGTGCCAGCAGCAAAGAGGGACAGTCATACGAGCAGTACTTC.

Concerning this clonotype: At one boundary the junction diverges from the germline segment, which might be a read error. The chain carries TRBV4-1 and TRBJ2-3; 13 nucleotides align to TRBD2. From germline, CDR1 is MGHRA and CDR2 YSYEKL. The CDR3 length is 19 residues. The DNA for the CDR3 is TGCGCCAGCAGCCGAGCGCTGACTAGCGGGGGGCCTAGCACAGATACGCGGTATTTT. Translated: CASSRALTSGGPSTDTRYF.

There are a few counts of this clonotype. The chain joins TRBV10-2 to TRBJ2-3; the D is unclear. CDR3 length: 17 amino acids. CDR1 and CDR2 from the germline V gene are WSHSY and SAAADI. V was trimmed by 2 bases and J by 0 bases, leaving 15 bases between them. Written as DNA, the CDR3 is TGCGCCAGCAGTGAGGCTGGAGTGGTTTCTAGCACAGATACGCAGTATTTT. Translation gives CASSEAGVVSSTDTQYF.

Points on this clonotype: Germline and junction disagree at one end, which may indicate a read error. The CDR3 sequence is CSGSLRRLSDEQYF. The CDR3, as DNA: TGCAGTGGAAGTCTAAGGCGACTCTCCGACGAGCAGTACTTC. The chain recombines TRBV20-1 with TRBJ2-7; no clear D. The V gene's germline CDR1 is DFQATT and CDR2 SNEGSKA (reference sequence). This CDR3 is 14 amino acids long.

The CDR3 sequence is CSASSRNGNTQYF. CDR3 bases: TGCAGTGCTAGTTCGAGAAACGGAAATACGCAGTATTTT. This chain uses TRBV20-1 with TRBJ2-3; unclear D gene. CDR1 is DFQATT, CDR2 SNEGSKA, per germline (reference sequence). V lost 3 bases and J lost 7, with 14 bases in between. The CDR3 has 13 amino acids.

This rearrangement joins TRBV12-5 to TRBJ1-1; D uncertain. Trimming took off 0 bases at V and 4 bases at J, with 18 bases between the two ends. Germline CDR1 reads LGHNT; CDR2 reads FRNRAP. This CDR3 has 17 amino acids. CDR3 sequence: CASGLVHAGGGSTEAFF. The CDR3 bases are TGTGCTAGTGGTTTGGTACACGCCGGTGGTGGGTCCACTGAAGCTTTCTTT.

The chain employs TRBV25-1 and TRBJ1-6, with a weak D call TRBD1 (6 bases). The CDR3 runs to 17 residues. Trimming stripped 4 bases from V and 0 bases from J, with 13 bases between. In germline, CDR1 is MGHDK, CDR2 SYGVNS. The CDR3 is CASSADRHSSYNSPLHF. CDR3 bases: TGTGCCAGCAGTGCCGACAGGCATAGCTCCTATAATTCACCCCTCCACTTT. The full variable domain, with the rest looked up from reference TRBV25-1 and TRBJ1-6, is EADIYQTPRYLVIGTGKKITLECSQTMGHDKMYWYQQDPGMELHLIHYSYGVNSTEKGDLSSESTVSRIRTEHFPLTLESARPSHTSQYLCASSADRHSSYNSPLHFGNGTRLTVT.

This chain links TRBV10-1 with TRBJ2-2, with no clear D. The CDR3 runs to 14 residues. V lost 1 base, J lost 6 bases, and 9 bases lay in between. CDR1 and CDR2 (germline): WNHNN, SYGVQD (reference sequence). Here the CDR3 reads CASSELSSSGELFF. The CDR3 bases are TGCGCCAGCAGTGAGTTATCCAGTTCCGGGGAGCTGTTTTTT.

The rearrangement joins TRBV12-3 or TRBV12-4 to TRBJ1-1; TRBD1 might be the D (5 bases). The length of the CDR3 is 11 residues. Trimming removed 1 base from V and 11 bases from J, with 8 bases in between. The CDR3: CASSLGKGAFF. The DNA for the CDR3 is TGTGCCAGCAGTTTAGGAAAGGGGGCTTTCTTT.

The chain employs TRBV6-1 and TRBJ2-6; TRBD2 is a possible D gene (5 bases). The V end was cut by 8 bases, the J end by 0 bases, with 26 bases between. The CDR3 totals 20 residues. Germline-derived CDR1 and CDR2 are MNHNS and SASEGT. The chain's CDR3 is CASEPRRFDTGSSGANVLTF. The CDR3 DNA reads TGTGCCAGCGAACCCCGACGATTTGACACGGGGAGCTCTGGGGCCAACGTCCTGACTTTC.

Note on this clonotype: Its ends do not fully match the called genes, so a read error is possible. The J gene is TRBJ2-1, the V gene TRBV20-1; TRBD2 is a possible D gene (6 bases). CDR1 DFQATT and CDR2 SNEGSKA come from the germline V gene (reference sequence). The CDR3 runs to 14 residues. The CDR3 loop is CSAREGGAYNERFF. The CDR3 nucleotides read TGCAGTGCTAGAGAGGGAGGCGCCTACAATGAGCGGTTCTTC.

The V and J genes are TRBV20-1 and TRBJ2-1; D might be TRBD2 (6 bases). CDR3 size: 16 residues. In germline, CDR1 is DFQATT, CDR2 SNEGSKA (reference sequence). V dropped 3 bases and J dropped 5 bases, with 20 bases sitting between them. The CDR3 nucleotides are TGCAGTGCTAGTTCCCCAGCGGGTGGACAAAACAATGAGCAGTTCTTC. Encoded protein: CSASSPAGGQNNEQFF.

This clonotype was counted many times. The chain carries TRBV29-1 and TRBJ2-3, with TRBD1 matching 8 bases. V gave up 2 bases and J gave up 4 bases; unmatched junction bases: 5. CDR1 is SQVTM, CDR2 ANQGSEA, per germline. The CDR3 extends over 14 amino acids. CDR3 protein: CSVEQGAQPDTQYF. The CDR3 nucleotides read TGCAGCGTTGAACAGGGGGCGCAGCCAGATACGCAGTATTTT.

This clonotype was detected only a few times. This sequence joins TRBV5-6 and TRBJ1-1, with a possible D match to TRBD1 (5 bases). This CDR3 region has 15 residues. V shed 2 bases and J shed 1 base, with 12 bases lying between them. Germline assignment: CDR1 SGHDT and CDR2 YYEEEE. The CDR3 nucleotides are TGTGCCAGCAGCTTTCCCGGGACGTCGAACACTGAAGCTTTCTTT. Translated, it gives CASSFPGTSNTEAFF. The full variable domain, its missing parts supplied by reference TRBV5-6 and TRBJ1-1, is DAGVTQSPTHLIKTRGQQVTLRCSPKSGHDTVSWYQQALGQGPQFIFQYYEEEERQRGNFPDRFSGHQFPNYSSELNVNALLLGDSALYLCASSFPGTSNTEAFFGQGTRLTVV.

This rearrangement joins TRBV4-1 to TRBJ2-2, with unresolved D. The CDR3 totals 15 residues. CDR1 and CDR2 (germline): MGHRA, YSYEKL. Trimming pared 5 bases from V and 4 bases from J, leaving 14 bases between. The CDR3 sequence is CASSYRQGSTGELFF. CDR3 sequence (DNA): TGCGCCAGCAGCTACCGACAAGGGTCCACCGGGGAGCTGTTTTTT.

The chain employs TRBV3-1 and TRBJ2-1; TRBD2 agrees at 15 bases. The germline CDR1 and CDR2 sequences are LGHDT and YNNKEL (reference sequence). The CDR3 runs 15 residues. With V trimmed by 6 bases and J by 15 bases, 12 bases remained unmatched. The CDR3 spells CASRPGTSGGQLRFF. The CDR3 region has the DNA TGTGCCAGCAGGCCCGGGACTAGCGGGGGGCAGCTGCGGTTCTTC.

Turning to this clonotype: Because the CDR3 is missing its conserved closing phenylalanine or tryptophan, this is likely a read error. The CDR3 spells CASSQDWTARGSTQETQYV. The CDR3 DNA follows: TGTGCCAGCAGCCAAGACTGGACAGCCAGGGGGTCAACCCAAGAGACCCAGTACGTC. V is TRBV4-2 and J is TRBJ2-5; 7 bases agree with TRBD1. CDR1 is LGHNA, CDR2 YNFKEQ, per germline. Losses at the gene ends were 0 bases for V and 1 base for J; bases not matched to a gene: 14. The CDR3 extends over 19 amino acids.